This TCR beta chain was sequenced in a study of blood T cell repertoires in COVID-19. Study as a whole: Acute and convalescent COVID-19 samples came from the United States, Italy and Spain. Sources were T cells, B-cell-depleted T cells, or PBMCs; the material itself was cDNA or gDNA.

CDR1 is MDHEN and CDR2 is SYDVKM in the germline V gene. V was clipped by 0 bases and J by 4 bases; unmatched bases: 2. This CDR3 has 15 residues. As handled by the study authors: Reference gene primer amplification in the assay estimated nucleated cell counts. Profiling relied on immunoSEQ multiplex PCR, and the TCRdb table lists in-frame clones only, not all of them. V, J and clone size are those of that table, while D and trimming were read from the DNA. The sample yields around 120,000 clones, 85% to 90% seen once. Sequencing was carried out using peripheral blood. The rearrangement uses TRBV28 and TRBJ1-2, with TRBD1 matching over 10 bases. This receptor was taken from a man older than 75 with acute or convalescent COVID-19. The CDR3: CASSLWDRGSYGYTF. CDR3 nucleotide sequence: TGTGCCAGCAGTTTATGGGACAGGGGGTCCTATGGCTACACCTTC.